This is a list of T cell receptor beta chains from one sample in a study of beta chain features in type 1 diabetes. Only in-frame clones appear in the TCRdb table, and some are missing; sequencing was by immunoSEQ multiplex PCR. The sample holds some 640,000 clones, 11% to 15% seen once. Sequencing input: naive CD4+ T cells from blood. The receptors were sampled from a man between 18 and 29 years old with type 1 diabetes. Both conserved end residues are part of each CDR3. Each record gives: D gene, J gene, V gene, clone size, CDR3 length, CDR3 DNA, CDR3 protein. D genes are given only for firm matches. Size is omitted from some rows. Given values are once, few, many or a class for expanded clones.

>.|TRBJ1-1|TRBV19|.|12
TGTGCCAGTAGTATAGGCCGGGGTCCGGCTTTCTTT
CASSIGRGPAFF
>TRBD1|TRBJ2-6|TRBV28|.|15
TGTGCCAGCAGACCCGGGACAGGGAGGGCCAACGTCCTGACTTTC
CASRPGTGRANVLTF
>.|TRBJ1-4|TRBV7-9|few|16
TGTGCCAGCAGCTTCCACGACCGCCTGGCGATAGAAAAACTGTTTTTT
CASSFHDRLAIEKLFF
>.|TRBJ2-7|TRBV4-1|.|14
TGCGCCAGCAGCCATAGGTACCGGGACTACGAGCAGTACTTC
CASSHRYRDYEQYF
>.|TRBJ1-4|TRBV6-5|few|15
TGTGCCAGCAGTCCCGAAGGGACCGGGTGGGAAAAACTGTTTTTT
CASSPEGTGWEKLFF
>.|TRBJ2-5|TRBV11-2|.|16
TGTGCCAGCAGCTTAGATCTTGTAGGGTACCAAGAGACCCAGTACTTC
CASSLDLVGYQETQYF
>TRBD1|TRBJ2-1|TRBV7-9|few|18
TGTGCCAGCAGCTCCACACCGGGACAGGGGGCTTTCGGTAATGAGCAGTTCTTC
CASSSTPGQGAFGNEQFF
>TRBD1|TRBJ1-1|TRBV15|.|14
TGTGCCACCAGCAGCAGGGGGACGAACACTGAAGCTTTCTTT
CATSSRGTNTEAFF
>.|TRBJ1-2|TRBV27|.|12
TGTGCCAGCAGTTCCCGAGGGGAACGCTACACCTTC
CASSSRGERYTF
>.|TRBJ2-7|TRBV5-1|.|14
TGCGCCAGCAGCTTGGCGACAGCAACCTACGAGCAGTACTTC
CASSLATATYEQYF
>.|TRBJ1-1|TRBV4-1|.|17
TGCGCCAGCAGCCAATTCCCCTCAGGCGTCATGAACACTGAAGCTTTCTTT
CASSQFPSGVMNTEAFF
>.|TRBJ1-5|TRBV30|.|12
TGTGCCTGGAGTCCGGGAGGGGAGCCCCAGCATTTT
CAWSPGGEPQHF
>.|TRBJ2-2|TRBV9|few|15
TGTGCCAGCAGCGTTTCTACAGGGAACACCGGGGAGCTGTTTTTT
CASSVSTGNTGELFF
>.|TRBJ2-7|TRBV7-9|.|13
TGTGCCAGCAGCTTTAACAACGCCTACGAGCAGTACTTC
CASSFNNAYEQYF
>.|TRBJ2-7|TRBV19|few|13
TGTGCCAGTAACCGGGACGGTCCCTACGAGCAGTACTTC
CASNRDGPYEQYF
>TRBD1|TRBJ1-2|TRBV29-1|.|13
TGCAGCGCCTCCGGACAGGGCGACTATGGCTACACCTTC
CSASGQGDYGYTF
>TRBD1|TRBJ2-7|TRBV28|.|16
TGTGCCAGCAGTACGGAATCCGGGACAGGGCAACACGAGCAGTACTTC
CASSTESGTGQHEQYF
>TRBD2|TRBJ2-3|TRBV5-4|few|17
TGTGCCAGCAGCTTCCCGGGGACTAGCGGGAGTTCAGATACGCAGTATTTT
CASSFPGTSGSSDTQYF
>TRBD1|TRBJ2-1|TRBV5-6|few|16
TGTGCCAGCAGCTTGGACAGGGGCAGCGTCTACAATGAGCAGTTCTTC
CASSLDRGSVYNEQFF
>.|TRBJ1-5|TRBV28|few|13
TGTGCCAGCAGTTCGTATAGCAATCAGCCCCAGCATTTT
CASSSYSNQPQHF
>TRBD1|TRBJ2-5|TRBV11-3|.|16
TGTGCCAGCAGCCGGGACAGCCCTGGGGTGGGAGAGACCCAGTACTTC
CASSRDSPGVGETQYF
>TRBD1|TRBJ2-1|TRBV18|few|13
TGTGCCAGCTCACCCCAGGGACAGGGAGGATGGTTCTTC
CASSPQGQGGWFF